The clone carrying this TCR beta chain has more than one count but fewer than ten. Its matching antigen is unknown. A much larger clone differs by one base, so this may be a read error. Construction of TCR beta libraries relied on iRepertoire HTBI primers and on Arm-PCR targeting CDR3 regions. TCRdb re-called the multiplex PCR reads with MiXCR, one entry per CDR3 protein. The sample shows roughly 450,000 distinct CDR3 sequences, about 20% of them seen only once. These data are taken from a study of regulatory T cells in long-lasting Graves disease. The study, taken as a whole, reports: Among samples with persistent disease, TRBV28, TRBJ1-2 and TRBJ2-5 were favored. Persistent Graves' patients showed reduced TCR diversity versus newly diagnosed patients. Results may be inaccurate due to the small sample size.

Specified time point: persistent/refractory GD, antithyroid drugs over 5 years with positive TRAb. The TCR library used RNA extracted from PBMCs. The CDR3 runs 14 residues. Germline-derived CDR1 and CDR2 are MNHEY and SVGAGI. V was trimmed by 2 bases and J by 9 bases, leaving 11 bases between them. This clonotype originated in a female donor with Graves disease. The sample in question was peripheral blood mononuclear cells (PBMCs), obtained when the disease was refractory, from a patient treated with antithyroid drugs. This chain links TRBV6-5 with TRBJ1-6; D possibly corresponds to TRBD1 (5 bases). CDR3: CASSYETGGSPLHF. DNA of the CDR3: TGTGCCAGCAGTTACGAGACCGGGGGTTCACCCCTCCACTTT.